The entry below describes one TCR beta chain. Being one base from a much bigger clone, this may be a read error. The record originates from a study of blood T cell repertoires in COVID-19. Clones were sequenced by immunoSEQ multiplex PCR, and TCRdb holds only the in-frame ones, with some missing. Among roughly 190,000 clones listed, roughly 80% were seen once. The receptor was derived from a woman aged 45 to 65 with acute or convalescent COVID-19. Material for sequencing was peripheral blood.

CDR3 amino acids: CASRENYEQYF. The CDR3 DNA reads TGTGCCAGCAGGGAGAACTACGAGCAGTACTTC. This sequence joins TRBV28 and TRBJ2-7; no clear D. Per the germline V gene, CDR1 is MDHEN and CDR2 is SYDVKM. The CDR3 is made up of 11 amino acids. V was shortened by 6 bases and J by 3 bases, with 6 bases between the two germline ends.